This T cell receptor beta chain was sequenced for a study of T cell changes during pregnancy in multiple sclerosis. The CDR3 is 15 residues long. Trimming took 3 bases from V and 2 from J; bases not matched to a gene: 4. Looked up from germline, CDR1 is MGHRA and CDR2 is YSYEKL. Method: immunoSEQ multiplex PCR; TCRdb's copy keeps in-frame clones and lacks some. This table holds about 100,000 clones, 75% to 95% found once. This chain uses TRBV4-1 with TRBJ2-3; 8 positions match TRBD1. The TCR sequence derives from a female donor with multiple sclerosis, enrolled in a pregnancy study. The material was peripheral blood, obtained in the second trimester of pregnancy. CDR3 sequence: CASSHSGQVTDTQYF. CDR3 DNA sequence: TGCGCCAGCAGCCATTCGGGACAGGTCACAGATACGCAGTATTTT.